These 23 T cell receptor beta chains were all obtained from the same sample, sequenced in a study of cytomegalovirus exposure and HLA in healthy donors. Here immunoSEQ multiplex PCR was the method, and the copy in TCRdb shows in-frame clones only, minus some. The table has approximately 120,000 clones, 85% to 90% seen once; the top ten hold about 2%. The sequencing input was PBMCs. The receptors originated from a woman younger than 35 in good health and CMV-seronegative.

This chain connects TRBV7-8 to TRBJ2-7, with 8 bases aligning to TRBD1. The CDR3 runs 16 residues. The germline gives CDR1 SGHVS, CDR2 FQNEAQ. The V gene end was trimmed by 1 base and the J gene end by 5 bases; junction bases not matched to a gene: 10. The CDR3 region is CASSLDRQGAGNEQYF. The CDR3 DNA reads TGTGCCAGCAGCTTAGATCGGCAGGGGGCTGGCAACGAGCAGTACTTC.

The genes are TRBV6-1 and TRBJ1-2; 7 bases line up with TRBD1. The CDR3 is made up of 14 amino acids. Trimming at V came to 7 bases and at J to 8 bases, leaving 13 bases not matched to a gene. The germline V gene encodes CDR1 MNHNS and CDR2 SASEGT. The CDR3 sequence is CASTVDRVGLGYTF. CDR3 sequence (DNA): TGTGCCAGCACCGTAGACAGGGTGGGATTGGGCTACACCTTC.

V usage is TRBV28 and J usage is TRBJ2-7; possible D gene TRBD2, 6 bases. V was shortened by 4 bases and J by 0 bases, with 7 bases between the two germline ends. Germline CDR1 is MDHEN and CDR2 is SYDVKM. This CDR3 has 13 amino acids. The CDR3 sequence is CASSSGLSYEQYF. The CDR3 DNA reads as TGTGCCAGCAGTTCGGGACTCTCCTACGAGCAGTACTTC.

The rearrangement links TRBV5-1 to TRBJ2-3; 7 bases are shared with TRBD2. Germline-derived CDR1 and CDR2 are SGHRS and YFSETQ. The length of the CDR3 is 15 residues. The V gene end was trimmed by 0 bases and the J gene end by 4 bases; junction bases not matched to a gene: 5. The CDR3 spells CASSLVTGGADTQYF. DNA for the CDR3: TGCGCCAGCAGCTTGGTAACGGGAGGAGCAGATACGCAGTATTTT.

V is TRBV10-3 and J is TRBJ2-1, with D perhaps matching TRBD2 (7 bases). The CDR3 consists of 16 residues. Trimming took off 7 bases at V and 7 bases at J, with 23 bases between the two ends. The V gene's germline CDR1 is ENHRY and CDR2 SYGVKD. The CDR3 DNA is TGTGCCATCACTCACAGGGAGGGGGGCATAGGGAATGAGCAGTTCTTC. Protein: CAITHREGGIGNEQFF.

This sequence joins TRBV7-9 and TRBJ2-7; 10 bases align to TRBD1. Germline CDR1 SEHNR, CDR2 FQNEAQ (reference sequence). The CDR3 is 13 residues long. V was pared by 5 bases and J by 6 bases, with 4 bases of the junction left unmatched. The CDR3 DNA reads TGTGCCAGCAGCGGGACAGGGGAGAGCGAGCAGTACTTC. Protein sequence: CASSGTGESEQYF.

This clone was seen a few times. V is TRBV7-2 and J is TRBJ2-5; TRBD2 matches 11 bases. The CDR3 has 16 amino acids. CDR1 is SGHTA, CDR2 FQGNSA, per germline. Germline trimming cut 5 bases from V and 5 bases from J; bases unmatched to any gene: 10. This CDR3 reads CASSPHVAGGRETQYF. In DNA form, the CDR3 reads TGTGCCAGCAGCCCACATGTAGCGGGAGGGCGCGAGACCCAGTACTTC.

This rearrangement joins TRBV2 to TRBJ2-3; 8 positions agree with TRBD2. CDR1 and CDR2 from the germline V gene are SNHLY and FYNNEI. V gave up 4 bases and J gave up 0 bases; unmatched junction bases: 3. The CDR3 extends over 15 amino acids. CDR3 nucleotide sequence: TGTGCCAGCAGTGTGACTAGCGCCAGCACAGATACGCAGTATTTT. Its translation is CASSVTSASTDTQYF.

The CDR3 coding sequence is TGTGCCAGCAGCGTGGATCTGGGGGGGTTAAACTATAATTCACCCCTCCACTTT. Translating gives CASSVDLGGLNYNSPLHF. This chain uses TRBV9 with TRBJ1-6; D might be TRBD1 (5 bases). This CDR3 region has 18 residues. V lost 2 bases and J 3 bases, leaving 18 bases between the germline ends. The germline V gene encodes CDR1 SGDLS and CDR2 YYNGEE.

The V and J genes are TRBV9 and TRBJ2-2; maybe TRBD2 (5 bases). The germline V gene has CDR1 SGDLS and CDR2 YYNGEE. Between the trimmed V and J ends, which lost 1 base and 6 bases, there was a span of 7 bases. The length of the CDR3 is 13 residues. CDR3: CASSVSGSGELFF. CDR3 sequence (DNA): TGTGCCAGCAGCGTAAGCGGTTCCGGGGAGCTGTTTTTT.

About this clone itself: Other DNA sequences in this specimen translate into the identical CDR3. The CDR3 protein is CASSLSGGNQPQHF. CDR3 DNA sequence: TGTGCCAGCAGCTTATCGGGAGGGAATCAGCCCCAGCATTTT. V gene TRBV7-8 combines with J gene TRBJ1-5; no clear D. Germline V gives CDR1 SGHVS, CDR2 FQNEAQ. The CDR3 covers 14 residues. V gave up 2 bases and J gave up 4 bases, with 9 bases separating them.

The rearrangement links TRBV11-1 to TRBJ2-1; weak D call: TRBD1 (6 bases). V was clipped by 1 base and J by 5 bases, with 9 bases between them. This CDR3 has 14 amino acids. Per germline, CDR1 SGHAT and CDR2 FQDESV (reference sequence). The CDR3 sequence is CASSLVRGHNEQFF. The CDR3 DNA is TGTGCCAGCAGCTTAGTCAGGGGACACAATGAGCAGTTCTTC.

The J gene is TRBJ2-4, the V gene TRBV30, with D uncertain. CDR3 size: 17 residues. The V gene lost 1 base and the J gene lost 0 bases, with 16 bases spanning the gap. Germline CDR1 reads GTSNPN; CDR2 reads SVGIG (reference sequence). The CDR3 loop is CAWSGADKVLAKNIQYF. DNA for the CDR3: TGTGCCTGGAGTGGGGCTGACAAAGTACTAGCCAAAAACATTCAGTACTTC.

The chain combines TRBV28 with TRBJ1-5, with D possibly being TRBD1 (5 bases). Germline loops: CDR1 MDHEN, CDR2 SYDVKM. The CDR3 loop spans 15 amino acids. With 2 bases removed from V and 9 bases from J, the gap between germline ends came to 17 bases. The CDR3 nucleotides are TGTGCCAGCAGTTTAGAAGGACAAGGCGTAGTGCCCCAGCATTTT. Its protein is CASSLEGQGVVPQHF.

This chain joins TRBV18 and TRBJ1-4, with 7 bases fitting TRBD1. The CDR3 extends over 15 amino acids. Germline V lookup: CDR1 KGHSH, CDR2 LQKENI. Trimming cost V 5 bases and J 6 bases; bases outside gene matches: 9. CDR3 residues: CASSASQGFDEKLFF. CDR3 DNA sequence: TGTGCCAGCTCAGCCTCACAGGGGTTCGATGAAAAACTGTTTTTT.

CDR3 DNA: TGTGCCAGCAGCGCATATACAGGGAGTACTCAGCCCCAGCATTTT. Its protein product is CASSAYTGSTQPQHF. This rearrangement joins TRBV6-1 to TRBJ1-5, with a tentative D call TRBD1 (6 bases). V lost 6 bases, J lost 6 bases, and 18 bases lay in between. Per the germline V gene, CDR1 is MNHNS and CDR2 is SASEGT. CDR3 size: 15 residues.

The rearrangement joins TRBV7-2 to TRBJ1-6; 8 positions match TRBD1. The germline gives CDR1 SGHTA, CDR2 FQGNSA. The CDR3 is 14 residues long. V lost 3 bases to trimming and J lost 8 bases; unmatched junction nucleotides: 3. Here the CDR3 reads CASSFGTGYSPLHF. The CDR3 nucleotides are TGTGCCAGCAGCTTTGGGACAGGTTATTCACCCCTCCACTTT. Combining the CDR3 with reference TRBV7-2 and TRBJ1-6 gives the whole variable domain GAGVSQSPSNKVTEKGKDVELRCDPISGHTALYWYRQSLGQGLEFLIYFQGNSAPDKSGLPSDRFSAERTGGSVSTLTIQRTQQEDSAVYLCASSFGTGYSPLHFGNGTRLTVT.

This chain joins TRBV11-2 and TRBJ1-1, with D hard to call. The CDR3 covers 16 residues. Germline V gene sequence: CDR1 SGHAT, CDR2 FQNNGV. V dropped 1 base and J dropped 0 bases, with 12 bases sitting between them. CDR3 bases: TGTGCCAGCAGCTTAGTCGGGGTCGAAATGAACACTGAAGCTTTCTTT. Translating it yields CASSLVGVEMNTEAFF.

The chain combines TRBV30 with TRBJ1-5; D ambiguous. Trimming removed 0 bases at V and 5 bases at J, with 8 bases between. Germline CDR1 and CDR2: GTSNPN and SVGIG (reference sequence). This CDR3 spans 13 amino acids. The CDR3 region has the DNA TGTGCCTGGAGTGTAGGCAGCGATCAGCCCCAGCATTTT. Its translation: CAWSVGSDQPQHF.

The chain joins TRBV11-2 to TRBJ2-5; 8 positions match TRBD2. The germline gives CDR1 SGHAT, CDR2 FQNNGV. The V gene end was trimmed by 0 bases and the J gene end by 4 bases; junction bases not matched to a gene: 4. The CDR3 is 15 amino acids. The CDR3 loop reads CASSLEVGLAETQYF. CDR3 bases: TGTGCCAGCAGCTTAGAGGTTGGACTAGCAGAGACCCAGTACTTC.

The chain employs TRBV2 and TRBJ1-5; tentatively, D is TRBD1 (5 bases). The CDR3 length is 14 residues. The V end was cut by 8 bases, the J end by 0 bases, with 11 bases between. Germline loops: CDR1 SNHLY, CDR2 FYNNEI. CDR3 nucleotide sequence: TGTGCCAGCGGGGCGGACTATAGCAATCAGCCCCAGCATTTT. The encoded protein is CASGADYSNQPQHF.

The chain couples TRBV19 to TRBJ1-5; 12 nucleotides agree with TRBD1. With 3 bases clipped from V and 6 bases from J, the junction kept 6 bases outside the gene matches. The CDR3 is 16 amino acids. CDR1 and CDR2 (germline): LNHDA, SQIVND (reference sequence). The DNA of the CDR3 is TGTGCCAGTAGTATCGAGGGACAGGGGGCTAGTCAGCCCCAGCATTTT. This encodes CASSIEGQGASQPQHF. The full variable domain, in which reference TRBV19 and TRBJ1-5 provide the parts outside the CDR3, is DGGITQSPKYLFRKEGQNVTLSCEQNLNHDAMYWYRQDPGQGLRLIYYSQIVNDFQKGDIAEGYSVSREKKESFPLTVTSAQKNPTAFYLCASSIEGQGASQPQHFGDGTRLSIL.

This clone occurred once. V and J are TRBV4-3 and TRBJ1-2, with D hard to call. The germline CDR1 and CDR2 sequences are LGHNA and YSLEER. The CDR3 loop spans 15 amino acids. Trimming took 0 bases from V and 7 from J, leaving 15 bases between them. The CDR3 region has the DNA TGCGCCAGCAGCCAAGAGGGAGAGGCTACTAGTGGCTACACCTTC. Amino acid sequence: CASSQEGEATSGYTF.